This entry describes one TCR beta chain. The antigen remains unidentified. In the PCR, 60 Vbeta and 13 Jbeta primers were used. TCRdb keeps only in-frame clones here, not all; method: immunoSEQ multiplex PCR. Of approximately 150,000 clones in the sample, more than 60% were seen once. The data were taken from a study of cytomegalovirus exposure and HLA in healthy donors. Study-wide results and limits: High specificity and sensitivity for cytomegalovirus status were reported for the classifier.

The TCR sequence derives from a woman in her 30s in good health and CMV-seropositive. What was sequenced was PBMCs.

This CDR3 reads CASSLTSTGTDTQYF. In DNA form, the CDR3 reads TGTGCCAGCAGTTTAACTTCAACAGGCACAGATACGCAGTATTTT. The chain carries TRBV28 and TRBJ2-3, with D unclear. CDR3 size: 15 residues. Between the trimmed V and J ends, which lost 2 bases and 1 base, there was a span of 10 bases. CDR1 and CDR2 (germline): MDHEN, SYDVKM.